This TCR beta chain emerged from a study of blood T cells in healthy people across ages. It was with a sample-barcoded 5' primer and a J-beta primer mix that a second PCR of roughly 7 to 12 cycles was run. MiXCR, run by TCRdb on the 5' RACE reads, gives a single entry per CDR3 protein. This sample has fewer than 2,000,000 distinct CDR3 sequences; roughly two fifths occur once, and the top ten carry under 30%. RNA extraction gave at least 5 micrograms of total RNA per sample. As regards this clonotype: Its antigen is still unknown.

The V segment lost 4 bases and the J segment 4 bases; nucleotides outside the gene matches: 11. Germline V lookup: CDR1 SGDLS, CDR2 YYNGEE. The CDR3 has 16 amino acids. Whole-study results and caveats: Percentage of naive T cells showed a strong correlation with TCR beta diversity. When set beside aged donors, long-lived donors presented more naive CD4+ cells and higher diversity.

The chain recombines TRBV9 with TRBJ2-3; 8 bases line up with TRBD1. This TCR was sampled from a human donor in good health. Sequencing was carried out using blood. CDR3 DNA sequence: TGTGCCAGCAGCTCAAACGGACAGGGTCCTCCAGATACGCAGTATTTT. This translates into CASSSNGQGPPDTQYF.